What follows is one T cell receptor (beta chain) and its context. Its recognized antigen is unknown. No qualities accompany the bases; no much larger clone lies one base away. For this chain, trimming is 6 bases at the V end and 3 bases at the J end, and the number of junction bases without a gene match is 4. From its cysteine to its phenylalanine, the CDR3 spans 14 amino acids. Of the read, only the CDR3 DNA is kept; its 42 bases are in frame from base 1. Sequences LNHDA (CDR1) and SQIVND (CDR2) are obtained from the germline V gene (reference sequence). The sample is drawn from a study of blood T cell repertoires in COVID-19 (TCRdb year 2020). Notes on the research overall: Samples from collaborators originated in the United States, Italy and Spain and spanned both the acute and convalescent phases of COVID-19. The prospective study material was composed of cDNA or gDNA derived from T cells, B-cell-depleted T cells, or PBMCs. Deeply sampled blood TCRbeta repertoires from subjects exposed to, actively infected with, or recovered from COVID-19 were included in the dataset. The repertoires were released in a freely available public database intended as a resource for research on the immune response to SARS-CoV-2. The samples were drawn from two sources: the first 160 participants of the ongoing ImmuneRACE study, and 1,254 subjects contributed by 6 global collaborators. A de-identified subject ID, COVID-19 status, age in years and sex were almost always included in the sample metadata. Where HLA class I and class II types were available, the types were taken from metadata supplied by the sample provider, not from assay-based typing. Findings and caveats that apply to the study as a whole: Clinical and demographic metadata were provided uncurated, with the amount varying by source and participant.

Whole blood was collected in K2EDTA tubes by collaborating institutions according to the institutions' own protocols. For TCRbeta analysis, collaborator samples were shipped as frozen whole blood, as isolated PBMCs, or as DNA extracted from either sample type. TCRbeta CDR3 regions were amplified from genomic DNA by means of the immunoSEQ Assay, a bias-controlled multiplex PCR. From the authors' description of their analysis: The number of nucleated cells in each sample was estimated by amplification of reference gene primers within the assay. To quantify the absolute abundance of each unique TCRbeta CDR3 rearrangement, sequence reads were collapsed and filtered. For each sample, productive Simpson clonality was calculated by taking the square root of Simpson's diversity index across productive rearrangements. TCRdb took over this immuneACCESS table, retaining in-frame rearrangements with V and J assigned. Such tables are incomplete; in checked studies, under half of the missing clones stem from an unresolved V gene, and the remainder is unexplained. The V and J calls and clone size come from that table; D and trimming were worked out from the DNA. This sample comprises roughly 34,000 clones, roughly 91% of them detected only once. About 21% of the sample comes from the top ten.

Sequenced: peripheral blood. The V and J segments used are TRBV19 and TRBJ1-5; TRBD1 lines up with 8 middle nucleotides. The clonotype comes from a man older than 75 with acute or convalescent COVID-19. The DNA is TGTGCCAGTAGCTTGACAGGGGACAATCAGCCCCAGCATTTT. This translates into CASSLTGDNQPQHF.